The rows below give T cell receptor beta chains drawn from one sample of a study of blood T cell repertoires in COVID-19. Clones were read by immunoSEQ multiplex PCR, and TCRdb kept only the in-frame ones, dropping some. The table records around 210,000 clones, roughly 85% of them present only once. The sequencing input was peripheral blood. These receptors were taken from a man aged 50-60 years with COVID-19, enrolled during active disease. The CDR3 runs from the conserved cysteine through the conserved F or W. Each record gives: J gene, V gene, clone size, D gene, CDR3 protein, CDR3 DNA. A D gene is named only where the DNA matches it firmly. Expanded clones are given a class, and other clones once, few, many or no size at all.

>TRBJ2-7|TRBV14|.|.
CASSREGVYEQYF
TGTGCCAGCAGCCGGGAGGGGGTCTACGAGCAGTACTTC
>TRBJ2-7|TRBV27|.|.
CASGSGHNFYEQYF
TGTGCCAGCGGATCGGGACACAACTTCTACGAGCAGTACTTC
>TRBJ2-7|TRBV5-1|.|.
CASSLGTVTSYEQYF
TGCGCCAGCAGCTTGGGTACAGTCACCTCCTACGAGCAGTACTTC
>TRBJ1-3|TRBV9|.|.
CASSVGGAGNTIYF
TGTGCCAGCAGCGTGGGAGGAGCTGGAAACACCATATATTTT
>TRBJ1-5|TRBV7-2|.|.
CASSPRWRGGQPQHF
TGTGCCAGCAGCCCTAGATGGAGAGGAGGCCAGCCCCAGCATTTT
>TRBJ1-1|TRBV9|.|.
CASSQRVVGTEAFF
TGTGCCAGCAGCCAGAGGGTTGTGGGCACTGAAGCTTTCTTT
>TRBJ2-1|TRBV7-9|.|.
CASREISSYNEQFF
TGTGCCAGCCGAGAGATAAGTTCCTACAATGAGCAGTTCTTC
>TRBJ2-7|TRBV12-3/TRBV12-4|.|.
CAIRARQEDEQYF
TGTGCCATCCGGGCCCGACAGGAGGACGAGCAGTACTTC
>TRBJ1-3|TRBV6-5|.|.
CASSRDSRGNTIYF
TGTGCCAGCAGTCGCGACAGCAGAGGAAACACCATATATTTT
>TRBJ1-3|TRBV28|.|.
CASSFSMGPHSGNTIYF
TGTGCCAGCAGTTTTAGTATGGGGCCCCACTCTGGAAACACCATATATTTT
>TRBJ1-5|TRBV7-8|.|.
CASSFQGLGQPQHF
TGTGCCAGCAGCTTCCAGGGTCTGGGGCAGCCCCAGCATTTT
>TRBJ1-6|TRBV19|.|TRBD1
CASSPGTGGNSPLHF
TGTGCCAGTAGTCCCGGGACAGGGGGTAATTCACCCCTCCACTTT
>TRBJ2-1|TRBV5-1|.|.
CASSLANSGSPYNEQFF
TGCGCCAGCAGCTTGGCCAATTCCGGGAGCCCTTACAATGAGCAGTTCTTC
>TRBJ2-7|TRBV19|.|TRBD1
CASSTWDRGYEQYF
TGTGCCAGTAGTACTTGGGACAGGGGGTACGAGCAGTACTTC
>TRBJ1-1|TRBV7-3|.|TRBD1
CASSSTGGVNTEAFF
TGTGCCAGCAGCTCCACAGGGGGCGTGAACACTGAAGCTTTCTTT
>TRBJ2-2|TRBV24-1|.|TRBD2
CATSDLSSGGTGELFF
TGTGCCACCAGTGATTTATCCAGCGGGGGAACCGGGGAGCTGTTTTTT
>TRBJ1-5|TRBV24-1|.|TRBD1
CATSGTGADDQPQHF
TGTGCCACCAGTGGGACAGGGGCCGACGATCAGCCCCAGCATTTT
>TRBJ1-3|TRBV7-6|.|.
CASSLSGRSSGNTIYF
TGTGCCAGCAGCTTATCTGGCAGGTCCTCTGGAAACACCATATATTTT
>TRBJ2-2|TRBV29-1|.|TRBD2
CSVLRGGVAGELFF
TGCAGCGTTCTGCGGGGGGGTGTGGCCGGGGAGCTGTTTTTT
>TRBJ1-1|TRBV18|.|.
CASSPPAGATHTEAFF
TGTGCCAGCTCACCACCGGCGGGGGCAACCCACACTGAAGCTTTCTTT
>TRBJ1-3|TRBV28|.|.
CASSSWLGPNSGNTIYF
TGTGCCAGCAGTTCTTGGCTGGGCCCGAACTCTGGAAACACCATATATTTT
>TRBJ2-5|TRBV6-5|.|.
CASSLTDTLETQYF
TGTGCCAGCAGTTTAACCGACACGTTAGAGACCCAGTACTTC
>TRBJ1-4|TRBV4-1|.|.
CASSQEAVGATNEKLFF
TGCGCCAGCAGCCAAGAGGCAGTAGGGGCAACTAATGAAAAACTGTTTTTT
>TRBJ2-7|TRBV27|.|.
CASSTRTGFKEQYF
TGTGCCAGCAGTACAAGAACAGGGTTTAAGGAGCAGTACTTC
>TRBJ1-1|TRBV28|.|.
CASSLAGDILGVFF
TGTGCCAGCAGTTTAGCAGGGGATATCCTTGGAGTTTTCTTT
>TRBJ1-3|TRBV19|.|TRBD1
CASTPETGYGNTIYF
TGTGCCAGTACCCCTGAGACAGGGTATGGAAACACCATATATTTT
>TRBJ2-1|TRBV10-3|.|TRBD2
CAIFSGGAGNEQFF
TGTGCCATCTTTAGCGGGGGGGCGGGCAATGAGCAGTTCTTC
>TRBJ1-6|TRBV30|.|.
CAWSGAYNSPLHF
TGTGCCTGGAGTGGGGCGTATAATTCACCCCTCCACTTT
>TRBJ2-5|TRBV4-1|.|.
CASSQDPPQGLQETQYF
TGCGCCAGCAGCCAAGATCCCCCACAGGGTCTCCAAGAGACCCAGTACTTC
>TRBJ2-5|TRBV27|.|.
CASSYWGSGRETQYF
TGTGCCAGCAGTTACTGGGGATCGGGGAGAGAGACCCAGTACTTC
>TRBJ2-1|TRBV10-3|.|.
CAIDDRGGAYYNEQFF
TGTGCCATCGACGACCGCGGCGGGGCTTACTACAATGAGCAGTTCTTC
>TRBJ2-7|TRBV4-2|.|.
CASSQGAGSSYEQYF
TGTGCCAGCAGCCAAGGAGCGGGTAGCTCCTACGAGCAGTACTTC
>TRBJ1-1|TRBV9|.|TRBD1
CASSLGQGLNTEAFF
TGTGCCAGCAGCTTGGGACAGGGGCTGAACACTGAAGCTTTCTTT
>TRBJ1-4|TRBV7-9|.|.
CASASGFGVGNEKLFF
TGTGCCAGCGCCTCGGGTTTCGGTGTCGGGAATGAAAAACTGTTTTTT
>TRBJ2-7|TRBV3-1/TRBV3-2|.|.
CASSHPQGGEQYF
TGTGCCAGCAGCCACCCCCAGGGCGGCGAGCAGTACTTC
>TRBJ1-5|TRBV28|.|TRBD1
CASSPPGQGVNQPQHF
TGTGCCAGCAGTCCCCCGGGACAGGGTGTAAATCAGCCCCAGCATTTT
>TRBJ2-7|TRBV3-1/TRBV3-2|.|TRBD1
CASSQGTGGYEQYF
TGTGCCAGCAGCCAAGGGACAGGGGGATACGAGCAGTACTTC
>TRBJ2-1|TRBV11-3|once|TRBD2
CASSETSEAFEEQFF
TGTGCCAGCAGTGAGACTAGCGAGGCTTTCGAAGAGCAGTTCTTC
>TRBJ1-2|TRBV30|.|.
CAWSVHRVYGYTF
TGTGCCTGGAGTGTCCACAGGGTCTATGGCTACACCTTC
>TRBJ2-2|TRBV10-3|.|.
CAIRGRGGELFF
TGTGCCATCAGGGGGCGCGGCGGGGAGCTGTTTTTT
>TRBJ2-7|TRBV11-1|.|.
CASSLRRVYEQYF
TGTGCCAGCAGCTTACGGCGGGTGTACGAGCAGTACTTC
>TRBJ2-1|TRBV5-4|.|TRBD2
CASSLAERTSGRGEQFF
TGTGCCAGCAGCTTGGCGGAGAGGACTAGCGGGCGAGGTGAGCAGTTCTTC